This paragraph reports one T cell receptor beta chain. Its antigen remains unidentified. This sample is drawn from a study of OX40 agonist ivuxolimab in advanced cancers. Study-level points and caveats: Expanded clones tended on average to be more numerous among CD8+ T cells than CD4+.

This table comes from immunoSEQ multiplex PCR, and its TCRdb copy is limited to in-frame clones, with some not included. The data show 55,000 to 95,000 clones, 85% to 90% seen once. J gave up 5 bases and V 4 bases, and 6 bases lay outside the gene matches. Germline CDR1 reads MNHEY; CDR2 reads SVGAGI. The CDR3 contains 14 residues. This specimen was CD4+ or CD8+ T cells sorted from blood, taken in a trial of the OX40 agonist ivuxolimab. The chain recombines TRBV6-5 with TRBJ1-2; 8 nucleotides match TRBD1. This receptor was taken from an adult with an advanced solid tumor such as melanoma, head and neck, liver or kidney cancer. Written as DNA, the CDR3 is TGTGCCAGCAGTTCGGACAGGGCCTTATATGGCTACACCTTC. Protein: CASSSDRALYGYTF.